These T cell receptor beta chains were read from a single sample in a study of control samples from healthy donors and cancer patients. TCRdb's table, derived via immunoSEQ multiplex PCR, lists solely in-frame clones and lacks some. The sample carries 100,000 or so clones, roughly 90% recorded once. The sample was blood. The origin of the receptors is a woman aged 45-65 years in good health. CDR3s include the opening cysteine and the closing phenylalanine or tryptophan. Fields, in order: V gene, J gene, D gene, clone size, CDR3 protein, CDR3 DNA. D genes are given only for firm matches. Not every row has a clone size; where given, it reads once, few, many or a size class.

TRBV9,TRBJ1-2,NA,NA,CASSEDSYGYTF,TGTGCCAGCAGCGAGGACAGCTATGGCTACACCTTC
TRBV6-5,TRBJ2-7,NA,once,CASSTGHRDPREQYF,TGTGCCAGCAGTACAGGACACCGGGACCCTCGCGAGCAGTACTTC
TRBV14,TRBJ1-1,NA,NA,CASSHSRAAVTEAFF,TGTGCCAGCAGCCACTCTCGGGCGGCAGTCACTGAAGCTTTCTTT
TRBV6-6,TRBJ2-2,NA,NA,CASSPKDYRLTGELFF,TGTGCCAGCAGTCCGAAGGACTACCGGTTAACCGGGGAGCTGTTTTTT
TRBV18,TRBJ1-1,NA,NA,CASSPPGRRNTEAFF,TGTGCCAGCTCACCACCGGGACGTAGGAACACTGAAGCTTTCTTT
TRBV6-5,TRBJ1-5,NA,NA,CASSVGGSNNQPQHF,TGTGCCAGTAGCGTAGGGGGGAGCAACAATCAGCCCCAGCATTTT
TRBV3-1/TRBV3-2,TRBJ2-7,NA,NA,CASSQGLYEQYF,TGTGCCAGCAGCCAAGGGCTCTACGAGCAGTACTTC
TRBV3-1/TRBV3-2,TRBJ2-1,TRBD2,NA,CASSRVSGMYNEQFF,TGTGCCAGCAGCCGGGTTAGCGGGATGTACAATGAGCAGTTCTTC
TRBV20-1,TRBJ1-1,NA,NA,CSATGNTEAFF,TGCAGTGCTACAGGGAACACTGAAGCTTTCTTT
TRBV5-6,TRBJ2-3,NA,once,CASRAGHLSTDTQYF,TGTGCCAGCAGGGCGGGACATCTGAGCACAGATACGCAGTATTTT
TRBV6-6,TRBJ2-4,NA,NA,CASSGGDGIQYF,TGTGCCAGCAGTGGGGGCGACGGCATTCAGTACTTC
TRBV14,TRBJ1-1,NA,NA,CASRAGPEAFF,TGTGCCAGCAGGGCAGGGCCTGAAGCTTTCTTT
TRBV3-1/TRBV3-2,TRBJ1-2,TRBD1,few,CASSWTGGPKKNGYTF,TGTGCCAGCTCATGGACAGGGGGTCCAAAAAAGAATGGCTACACCTTC
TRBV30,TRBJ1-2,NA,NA,CAWSKQGRGYTF,TGTGCCTGGAGTAAACAGGGACGTGGCTACACCTTC
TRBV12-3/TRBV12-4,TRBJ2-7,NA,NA,CASSLIRHEQYF,TGTGCCAGCAGTTTAATCCGTCACGAGCAGTACTTC
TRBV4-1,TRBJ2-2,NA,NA,CASSAGWDGELFF,TGCGCCAGCTCCGCAGGGTGGGACGGGGAGCTGTTTTTT
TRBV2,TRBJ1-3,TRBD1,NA,CASGETGLAGNTIYF,TGTGCCAGCGGGGAGACAGGGTTGGCTGGAAACACCATATATTTT
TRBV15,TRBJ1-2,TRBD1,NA,CATSRDTLLTGGHGYTF,TGTGCCACCAGCAGAGATACGCTTCTAACAGGGGGCCATGGCTACACCTTC
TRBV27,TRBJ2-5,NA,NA,CASSSSSVQETQYF,TGTGCCAGCAGTTCCTCCTCGGTCCAAGAGACCCAGTACTTC
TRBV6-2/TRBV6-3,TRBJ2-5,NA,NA,CASSYSAGGGETQYF,TGTGCCAGCAGTTACTCGGCCGGGGGCGGGGAGACCCAGTACTTC
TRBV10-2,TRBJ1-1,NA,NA,CASTKVNTEAFF,TGCGCCAGCACTAAAGTGAACACTGAAGCTTTCTTT
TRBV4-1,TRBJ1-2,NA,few,CASSQGSGYTF,TGCGCCAGCAGCCAAGGGTCTGGCTACACCTTC
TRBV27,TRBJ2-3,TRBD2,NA,CASSSASGRTDTQYF,TGTGCCAGCAGTTCGGCTAGCGGACGCACAGATACGCAGTATTTT
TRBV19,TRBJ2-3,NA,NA,CASSIRRGILTDTQYF,TGTGCCAGTAGTATTCGGCGGGGCATCCTCACAGATACGCAGTATTTT
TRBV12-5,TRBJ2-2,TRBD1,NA,CASGLSGQGFTGELFF,TGTGCTAGTGGTTTGTCTGGACAGGGATTCACCGGGGAGCTGTTTTTT
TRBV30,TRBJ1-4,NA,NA,CAFKTASPTNEKLFF,TGTGCTTTCAAGACGGCCTCACCAACTAATGAAAAACTGTTTTTT
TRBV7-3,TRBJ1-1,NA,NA,CASSLRGENTEAFF,TGTGCCAGCAGCCTCAGGGGAGAGAACACTGAAGCTTTCTTT
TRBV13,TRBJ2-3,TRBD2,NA,CASSLRGLDPSLSTDTQYF,TGTGCCAGCAGCTTACGGGGACTAGATCCATCCCTAAGCACAGATACGCAGTATTTT
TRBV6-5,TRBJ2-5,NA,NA,CASSYWGPLRETQYF,TGTGCCAGCAGTTACTGGGGACCCCTACGCGAGACCCAGTACTTC
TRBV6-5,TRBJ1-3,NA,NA,CASSSDRRNTIYF,TGTGCCAGCAGTTCCGACAGACGAAACACCATATATTTT
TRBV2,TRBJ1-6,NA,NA,CASRPERAPNSPLHF,TGTGCCAGCAGACCCGAGAGGGCCCCCAATTCACCCCTCCACTTT
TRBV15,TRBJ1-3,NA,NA,CATSREGGGFSGNTIYF,TGTGCCACCAGCAGAGAAGGGGGGGGCTTCTCTGGAAACACCATATATTTT
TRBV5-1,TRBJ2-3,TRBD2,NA,CASSPGLGTDTQYF,TGCGCCAGCAGCCCGGGACTAGGCACAGATACGCAGTATTTT
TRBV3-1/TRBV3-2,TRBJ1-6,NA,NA,CASSHGRGGNSPLHF,TGTGCCAGCAGCCACGGACGGGGGGGGAATTCACCCCTCCACTTT
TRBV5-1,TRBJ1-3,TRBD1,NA,CASQLTGGSGNTIYF,TGCGCCAGCCAATTGACAGGGGGATCTGGAAACACCATATATTTT
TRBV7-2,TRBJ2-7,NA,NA,CASSLEGHRMEDF,TGTGCCAGCAGCTTAGAAGGACACCGGATGGAGGACTTC
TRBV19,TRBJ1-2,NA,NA,CATNDGSNYGYTF,TGTGCCACGAACGACGGGTCTAACTATGGCTACACCTTC
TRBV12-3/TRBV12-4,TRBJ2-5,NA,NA,CASSSGSWETQYF,TGTGCCAGCAGTTCCGGGTCCTGGGAGACCCAGTACTTC
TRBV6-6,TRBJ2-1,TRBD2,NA,CASSYSIRTSYNEQFF,TGTGCCAGCAGTTACTCGATAAGGACTAGCTACAATGAGCAGTTCTTC
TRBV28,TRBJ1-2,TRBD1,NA,CASSPGRQGAGYGYTF,TGTGCCAGCAGCCCGGGGCGACAGGGGGCTGGCTATGGCTACACCTTC
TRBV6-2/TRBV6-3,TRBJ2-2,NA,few,CASSLKGLGELFF,TGTGCCAGCAGTCTGAAGGGGCTCGGGGAGCTGTTTTTT
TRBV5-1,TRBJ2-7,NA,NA,CASSQAPAAGYEQYF,TGCGCCAGCAGCCAAGCCCCGGCAGCGGGCTACGAGCAGTACTTC
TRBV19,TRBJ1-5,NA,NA,CASSISGGGGPQHF,TGTGCCAGTAGTATCTCGGGGGGAGGAGGGCCCCAGCATTTT
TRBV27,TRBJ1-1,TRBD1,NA,CASMGQYTEAFF,TGTGCCAGCATGGGACAGTACACTGAAGCTTTCTTT
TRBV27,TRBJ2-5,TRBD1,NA,CASSYDRGGETQYF,TGTGCCAGCAGTTACGACAGGGGAGGAGAGACCCAGTACTTC
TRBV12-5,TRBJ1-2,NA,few,CASGLVADYGYTF,TGTGCTAGTGGTTTGGTGGCAGACTATGGCTACACCTTC
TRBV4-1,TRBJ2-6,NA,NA,CASSPVGAGANVLTF,TGCGCCAGCAGCCCGGTGGGGGCTGGGGCCAACGTCCTGACTTTC
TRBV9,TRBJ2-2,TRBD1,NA,CASSSAGTANTGELFF,TGTGCCAGCAGCTCAGCCGGGACAGCGAACACCGGGGAGCTGTTTTTT
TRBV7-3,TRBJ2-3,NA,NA,CASSLMGGSTDTQYF,TGTGCCAGCAGCTTAATGGGCGGATCCACAGATACGCAGTATTTT